This is a list of T cell receptor beta chains from one sample in a study of cytomegalovirus exposure and HLA in healthy donors. Clones were read by immunoSEQ multiplex PCR, and TCRdb kept only the in-frame ones, dropping some. The table lists about 120,000 clones, roughly three fifths of them singletons. What was sequenced was PBMCs. The receptor source for this set is a middle-aged woman in good health and CMV-seropositive. CDR3s include the opening cysteine and the closing phenylalanine or tryptophan. The D gene is left open where the match is weak. Rows give clone size only sometimes, using once, few, many, or a class for an expanded clone.

j_call	d_call	clone_size	v_call	cdr3_aa	cdr3_nt
TRBJ2-1	TRBD1	.	TRBV6-1	CASSNDRGYGNEQFF	TGTGCCAGCAGTAACGACAGGGGGTATGGCAATGAGCAGTTCTTC
TRBJ2-1	.	.	TRBV4-2	CASSHPSKGHEQFF	TGTGCCAGCAGCCATCCCTCTAAGGGGCATGAGCAGTTCTTC
TRBJ2-4	.	once	TRBV6-5	CASTRNGDSDIQYF	TGTGCCAGCACCCGAAACGGGGACTCTGACATTCAGTACTTC
TRBJ1-2	TRBD1	few	TRBV12-5	CASGPQGQDYGYTF	TGTGCTAGTGGTCCCCAGGGACAGGACTATGGCTACACCTTC
TRBJ1-1	TRBD1	.	TRBV7-9	CASSLGGGGQGEAFF	TGTGCCAGCAGCTTAGGAGGCGGCGGACAGGGTGAAGCTTTCTTT
TRBJ1-6	.	few	TRBV7-9	CASSPGTAFSFNSPLHF	TGTGCCAGCAGCCCCGGAACAGCCTTCAGCTTTAATTCACCCCTCCACTTT
TRBJ1-1	.	.	TRBV6-5	CASSYAGTPRAFF	TGTGCCAGCAGTTACGCGGGGACCCCAAGAGCTTTCTTT
TRBJ2-1	TRBD2	few	TRBV7-9	CASSFPSGTYNEQFF	TGTGCCAGCAGCTTCCCTAGCGGGACCTACAATGAGCAGTTCTTC
TRBJ2-2	.	.	TRBV7-2	CASSLDRRNTGELFF	TGTGCCAGCAGCCTCGACAGGAGGAACACCGGGGAGCTGTTTTTT
TRBJ2-2	TRBD2	.	TRBV7-8	CASSSPTSGKSGELFF	TGTGCCAGCAGCTCCCCGACTAGCGGGAAGTCCGGGGAGCTGTTTTTT
TRBJ2-7	.	.	TRBV6-1	CASSERGRSTYEQYF	TGTGCCAGCAGTGAACGGGGGAGATCAACCTACGAGCAGTACTTC